This T cell receptor (beta chain) was observed in a study of blood T cell repertoires in COVID-19. Study-wide context: T cells, B-cell-depleted T cells, or PBMCs provided the cDNA or gDNA that served as material.

V was clipped by 7 bases and J by 2 bases, with 15 bases between them. CDR1 is MNHEY and CDR2 is SVGAGI in the germline V gene. This CDR3 comprises 14 residues. Sequencing was performed with immunoSEQ multiplex PCR; in TCRdb, only in-frame clones are kept and a portion is missing. Seen here are 200,000 to 250,000 clones, 82% observed once, and the top ten hold 3% to 4.5%. This clone occurred once. The J gene is TRBJ2-7, the V gene TRBV6-5; tentatively, D is TRBD2 (6 bases). The sequenced material came from peripheral blood. This clonotype originated in a woman older than 75 with acute or convalescent COVID-19. In DNA form, the CDR3 reads TGTGCCAGCATCACTGGAGGGGAAACCTACGAGCAGTACTTC. Its protein is CASITGGETYEQYF.